This T cell receptor beta chain came from a study of OX40 agonist ivuxolimab in advanced cancers. Study summary: Enrollees could have had prior anti-PD-1, anti-PD-L1 or anti-CTLA-4 therapy, which about 42% had received.

This table comes from immunoSEQ multiplex PCR, and its TCRdb copy is limited to in-frame clones, with some not included. The top ten clones hold over 1.3% of a sample with over 45,000 clones, 70% to 85% of them seen once. This CDR3 has 13 residues. The V segment lost 7 bases and the J segment 8 bases; nucleotides outside the gene matches: 9. Germline V gene lookup returns CDR1 LNHDA and CDR2 SQIVND (reference sequence). The V call is TRBV19, the J call TRBJ1-2; the match to TRBD1 covers 8 bases. This specimen was CD4+ or CD8+ T cells sorted from blood, taken in a trial of the OX40 agonist ivuxolimab. This TCR was recovered from an adult with an advanced solid tumor such as melanoma, head and neck, liver or kidney cancer. CDR3 in DNA: TGTGCCAGTACCTTACAGGGGGTAGGGGGCTACACCTTC. Protein product: CASTLQGVGGYTF. Variable domain in full (rest from reference TRBV19 and TRBJ1-2): DGGITQSPKYLFRKEGQNVTLSCEQNLNHDAMYWYRQDPGQGLRLIYYSQIVNDFQKGDIAEGYSVSREKKESFPLTVTSAQKNPTAFYLCASTLQGVGGYTFGSGTRLTVV.